A single T cell receptor beta chain is shown here with its context. An end of the junction does not agree with germline; a read error may underlie this. The data were obtained in a study of CDR3 diversity in severe acne. The germline CDR1 and CDR2 sequences are SGHDT and YYEEEE. The CDR3 extends over 14 amino acids. TCRdb itself ran the PCR reads through MiXCR, one entry per CDR3 protein. The sample lists under 95,000 distinct CDR3 sequences; about 48% were seen once. The origin of this receptor is a male donor in good health, serving as a control. V usage is TRBV5-6 and J usage is TRBJ1-5, with a possible D match to TRBD1 (6 bases). Sequenced: blood. This chain's CDR3 is CASSLDRDNEPQHF. The CDR3 nucleotides are TGTGCCAGCAGCTTGGACAGGGACAATGAGCCCCAGCATTTT.